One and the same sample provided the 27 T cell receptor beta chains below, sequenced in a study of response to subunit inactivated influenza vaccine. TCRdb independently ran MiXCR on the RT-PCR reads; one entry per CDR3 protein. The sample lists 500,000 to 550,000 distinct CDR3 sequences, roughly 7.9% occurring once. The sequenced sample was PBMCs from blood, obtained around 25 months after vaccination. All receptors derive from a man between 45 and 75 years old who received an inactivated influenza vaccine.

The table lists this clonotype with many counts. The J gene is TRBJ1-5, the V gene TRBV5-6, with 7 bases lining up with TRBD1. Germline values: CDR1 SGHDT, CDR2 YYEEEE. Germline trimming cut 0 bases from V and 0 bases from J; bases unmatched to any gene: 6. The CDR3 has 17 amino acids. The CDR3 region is CASSLGQGGYSNQPQHF. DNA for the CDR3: TGTGCCAGCAGCTTGGGACAGGGTGGATATAGCAATCAGCCCCAGCATTTT.

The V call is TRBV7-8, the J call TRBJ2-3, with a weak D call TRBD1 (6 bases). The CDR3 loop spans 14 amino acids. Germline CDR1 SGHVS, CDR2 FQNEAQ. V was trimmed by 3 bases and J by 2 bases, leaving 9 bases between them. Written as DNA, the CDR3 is TGTGCCAGCAGCTTCCGGACAGCCACAGATACGCAGTATTTT. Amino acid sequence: CASSFRTATDTQYF.

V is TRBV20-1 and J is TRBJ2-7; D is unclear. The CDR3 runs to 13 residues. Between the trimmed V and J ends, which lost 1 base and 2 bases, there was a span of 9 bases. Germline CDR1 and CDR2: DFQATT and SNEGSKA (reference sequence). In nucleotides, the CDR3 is TGCAGTGCTAGAGTGGCCGCAACCTACGAGCAGTACTTC. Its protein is CSARVAATYEQYF.

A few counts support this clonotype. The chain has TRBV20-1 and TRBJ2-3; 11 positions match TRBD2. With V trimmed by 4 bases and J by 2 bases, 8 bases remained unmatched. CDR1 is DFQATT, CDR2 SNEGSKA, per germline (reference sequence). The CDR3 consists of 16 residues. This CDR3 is CSATALAGGDTDTQYF. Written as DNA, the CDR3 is TGCAGTGCTACAGCTCTAGCGGGGGGTGACACAGATACGCAGTATTTT.

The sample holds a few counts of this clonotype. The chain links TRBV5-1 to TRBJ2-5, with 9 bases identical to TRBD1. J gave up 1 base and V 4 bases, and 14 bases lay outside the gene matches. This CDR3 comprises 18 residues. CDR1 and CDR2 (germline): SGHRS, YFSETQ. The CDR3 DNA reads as TGCGCCAGCAGCCTCCCCCGGGGGACAGGGTCAATCCAAGAGACCCAGTACTTC. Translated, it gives CASSLPRGTGSIQETQYF. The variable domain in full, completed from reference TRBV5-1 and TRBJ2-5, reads KAGVTQTPRYLIKTRGQQVTLSCSPISGHRSVSWYQQTPGQGLQFLFEYFSETQRNKGNFPGRFSGRQFSNSRSEMNVSTLELGDSALYLCASSLPRGTGSIQETQYFGPGTRLLVL.

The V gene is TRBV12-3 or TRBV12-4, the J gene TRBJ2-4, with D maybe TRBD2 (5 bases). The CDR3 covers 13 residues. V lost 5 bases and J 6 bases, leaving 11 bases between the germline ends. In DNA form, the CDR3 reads TGTGCCAGCAGTACCCGAGGGAGAAACATTCAGTACTTC. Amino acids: CASSTRGRNIQYF.

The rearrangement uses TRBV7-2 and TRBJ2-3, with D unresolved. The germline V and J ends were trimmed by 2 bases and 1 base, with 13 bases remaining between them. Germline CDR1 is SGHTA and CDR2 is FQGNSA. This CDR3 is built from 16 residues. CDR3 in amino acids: CASSLHGPQRTDTQYF. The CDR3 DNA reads TGTGCCAGCAGCTTACACGGGCCCCAGCGCACAGATACGCAGTATTTT.

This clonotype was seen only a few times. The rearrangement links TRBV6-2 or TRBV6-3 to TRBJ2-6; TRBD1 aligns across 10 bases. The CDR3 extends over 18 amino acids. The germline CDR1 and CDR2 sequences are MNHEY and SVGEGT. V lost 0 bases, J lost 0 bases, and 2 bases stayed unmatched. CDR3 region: CASSYSDRGTSGANVLTF. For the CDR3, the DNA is TGTGCCAGCAGTTACTCGGACAGGGGGACCTCTGGGGCCAACGTCCTGACTTTC.

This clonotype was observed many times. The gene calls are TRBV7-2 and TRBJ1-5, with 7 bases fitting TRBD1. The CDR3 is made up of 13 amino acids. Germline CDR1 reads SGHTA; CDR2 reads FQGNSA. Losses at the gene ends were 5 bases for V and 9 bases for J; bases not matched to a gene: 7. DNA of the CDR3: TGTGCCAGCAGCCAAAAACAGGGGAGGCCCCAGCATTTT. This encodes CASSQKQGRPQHF.

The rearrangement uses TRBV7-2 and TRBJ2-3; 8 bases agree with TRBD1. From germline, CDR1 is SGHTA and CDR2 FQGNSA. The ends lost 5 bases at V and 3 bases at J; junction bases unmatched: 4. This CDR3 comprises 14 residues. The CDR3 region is CASSRTGLTDTQYF. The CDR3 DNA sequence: TGTGCCAGCAGCCGGACAGGGTTAACAGATACGCAGTATTTT.

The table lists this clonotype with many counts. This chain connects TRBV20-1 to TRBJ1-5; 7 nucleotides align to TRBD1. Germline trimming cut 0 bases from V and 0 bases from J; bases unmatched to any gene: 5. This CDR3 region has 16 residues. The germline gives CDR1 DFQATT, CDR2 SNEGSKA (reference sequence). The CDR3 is CSARDPRQGSNQPQHF. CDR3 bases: TGCAGTGCTAGAGATCCCCGACAGGGTAGCAATCAGCCCCAGCATTTT.

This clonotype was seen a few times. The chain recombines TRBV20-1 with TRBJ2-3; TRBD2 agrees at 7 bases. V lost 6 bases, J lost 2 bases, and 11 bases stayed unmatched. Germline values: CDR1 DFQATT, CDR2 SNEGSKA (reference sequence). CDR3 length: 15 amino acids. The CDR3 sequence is CSASSTRGNTDTQYF. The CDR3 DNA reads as TGCAGTGCAAGCTCGACGCGGGGGAACACAGATACGCAGTATTTT.

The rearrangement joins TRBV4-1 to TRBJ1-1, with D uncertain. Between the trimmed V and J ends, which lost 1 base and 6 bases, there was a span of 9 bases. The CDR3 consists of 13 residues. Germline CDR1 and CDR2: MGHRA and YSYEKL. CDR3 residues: CASSQVLVSEAFF. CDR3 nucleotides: TGCGCCAGCAGCCAAGTTTTGGTCTCTGAAGCTTTCTTT.

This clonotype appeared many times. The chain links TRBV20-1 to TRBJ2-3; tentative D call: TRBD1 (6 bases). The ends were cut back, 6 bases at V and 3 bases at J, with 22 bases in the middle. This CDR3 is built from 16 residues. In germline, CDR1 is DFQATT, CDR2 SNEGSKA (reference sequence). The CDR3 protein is CSAEDGTKDITDTQYF. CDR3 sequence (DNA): TGCAGTGCAGAGGACGGGACAAAAGATATAACAGATACGCAGTATTTT.

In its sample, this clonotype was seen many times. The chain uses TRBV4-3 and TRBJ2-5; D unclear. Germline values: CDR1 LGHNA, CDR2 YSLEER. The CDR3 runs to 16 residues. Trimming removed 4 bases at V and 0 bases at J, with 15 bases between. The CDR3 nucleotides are TGCGCCAGCAGCCCTGGGAAGTTGGCGGACCAAGAGACCCAGTACTTC. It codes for CASSPGKLADQETQYF.

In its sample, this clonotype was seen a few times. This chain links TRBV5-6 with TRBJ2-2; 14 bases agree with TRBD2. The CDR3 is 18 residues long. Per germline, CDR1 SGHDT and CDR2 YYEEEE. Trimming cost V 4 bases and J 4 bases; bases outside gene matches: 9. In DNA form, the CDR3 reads TGTGCCAGCAGCGGCACGGGACTAGCGGGAGAGGGCACCGGGGAGCTGTTTTTT. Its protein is CASSGTGLAGEGTGELFF.

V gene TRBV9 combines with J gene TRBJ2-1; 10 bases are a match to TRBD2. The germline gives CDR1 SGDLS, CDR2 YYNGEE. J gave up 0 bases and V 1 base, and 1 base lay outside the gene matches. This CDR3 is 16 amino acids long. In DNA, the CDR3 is TGTGCCAGCAGCGTACCTAGCGGGAGCTCCTACAATGAGCAGTTCTTC. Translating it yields CASSVPSGSSYNEQFF.

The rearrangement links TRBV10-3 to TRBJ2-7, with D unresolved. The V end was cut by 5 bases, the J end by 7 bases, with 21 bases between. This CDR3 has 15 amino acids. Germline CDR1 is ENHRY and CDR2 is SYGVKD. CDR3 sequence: CAISFLDRAAEEQYF. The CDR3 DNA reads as TGTGCCATCAGTTTCCTTGATCGGGCCGCGGAAGAGCAGTACTTC.

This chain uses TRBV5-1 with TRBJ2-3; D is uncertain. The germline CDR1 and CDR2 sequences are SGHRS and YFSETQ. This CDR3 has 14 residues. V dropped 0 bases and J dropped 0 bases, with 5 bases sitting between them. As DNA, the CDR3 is TGCGCCAGCAGCTTGGTTGTTAGCACAGATACGCAGTATTTT. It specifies CASSLVVSTDTQYF.

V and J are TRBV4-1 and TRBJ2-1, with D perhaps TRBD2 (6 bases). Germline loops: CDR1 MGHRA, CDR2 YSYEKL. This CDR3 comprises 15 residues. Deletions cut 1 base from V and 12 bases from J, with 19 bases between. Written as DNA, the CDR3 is TGCGCCAGCAGCCAAGCACCCAGACTAGTTGATGGGCAGTTCTTC. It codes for CASSQAPRLVDGQFF.

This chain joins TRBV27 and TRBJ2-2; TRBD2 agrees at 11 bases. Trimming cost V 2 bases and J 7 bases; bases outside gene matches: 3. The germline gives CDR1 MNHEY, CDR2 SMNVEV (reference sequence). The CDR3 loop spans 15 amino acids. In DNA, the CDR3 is TGTGCCAGCAGTTTAGCTAGCGGGGGGTTCGGGGAGCTGTTTTTT. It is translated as CASSLASGGFGELFF.

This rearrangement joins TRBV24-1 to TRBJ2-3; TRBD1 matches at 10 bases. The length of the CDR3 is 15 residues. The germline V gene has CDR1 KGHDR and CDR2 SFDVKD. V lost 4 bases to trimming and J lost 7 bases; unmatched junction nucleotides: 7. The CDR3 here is CATSDGQGGAYTQYF. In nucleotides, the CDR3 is TGTGCCACCAGTGACGGACAGGGGGGAGCCTATACGCAGTATTTT.

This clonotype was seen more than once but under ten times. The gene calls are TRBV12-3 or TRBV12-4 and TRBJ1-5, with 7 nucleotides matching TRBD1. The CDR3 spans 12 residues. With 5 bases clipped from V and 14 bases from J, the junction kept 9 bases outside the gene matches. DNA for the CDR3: TGTGCCAGCAGTCGCACAGGGGCCCGGGAGCATTTT. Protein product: CASSRTGAREHF.

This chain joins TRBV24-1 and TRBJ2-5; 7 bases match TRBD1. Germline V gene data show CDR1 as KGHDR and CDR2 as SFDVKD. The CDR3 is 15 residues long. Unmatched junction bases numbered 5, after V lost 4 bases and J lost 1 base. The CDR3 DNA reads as TGTGCCACCAGTGACGCGACAGGGACCCAAGAGACCCAGTACTTC. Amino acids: CATSDATGTQETQYF.

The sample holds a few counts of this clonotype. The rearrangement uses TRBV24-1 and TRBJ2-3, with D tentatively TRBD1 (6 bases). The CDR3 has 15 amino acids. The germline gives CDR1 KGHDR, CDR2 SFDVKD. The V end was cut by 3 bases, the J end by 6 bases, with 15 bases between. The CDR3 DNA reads TGTGCCACCAGTGATCCAGGACCAGGGGCGGATACGCAGTATTTT. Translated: CATSDPGPGADTQYF.

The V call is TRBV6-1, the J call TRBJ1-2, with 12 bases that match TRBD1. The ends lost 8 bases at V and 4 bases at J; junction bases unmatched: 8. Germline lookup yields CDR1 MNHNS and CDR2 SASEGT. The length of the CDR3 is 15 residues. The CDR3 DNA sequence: TGTGCCAGCTTCGGGACAGGGGGCCGGAGCTATGGCTACACCTTC. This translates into CASFGTGGRSYGYTF.

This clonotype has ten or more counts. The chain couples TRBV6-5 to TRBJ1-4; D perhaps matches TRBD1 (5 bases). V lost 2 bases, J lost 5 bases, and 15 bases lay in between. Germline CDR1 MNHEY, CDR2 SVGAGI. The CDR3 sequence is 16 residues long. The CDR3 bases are TGTGCCAGCAGTTACAAGGGACGGACCTTCAATGAAAAACTGTTTTTT. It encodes CASSYKGRTFNEKLFF.